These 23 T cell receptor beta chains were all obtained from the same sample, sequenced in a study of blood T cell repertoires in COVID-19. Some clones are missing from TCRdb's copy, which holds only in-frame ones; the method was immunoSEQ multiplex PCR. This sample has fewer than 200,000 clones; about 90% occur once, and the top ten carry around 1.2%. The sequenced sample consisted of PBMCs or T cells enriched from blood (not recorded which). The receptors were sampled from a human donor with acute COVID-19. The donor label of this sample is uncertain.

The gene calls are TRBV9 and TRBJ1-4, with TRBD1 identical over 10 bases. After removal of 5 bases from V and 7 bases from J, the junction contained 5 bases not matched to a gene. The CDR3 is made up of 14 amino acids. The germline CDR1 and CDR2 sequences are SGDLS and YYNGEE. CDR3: CASSRQGAGEKLFF. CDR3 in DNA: TGTGCCAGCAGTCGACAGGGGGCAGGTGAAAAACTGTTTTTT.

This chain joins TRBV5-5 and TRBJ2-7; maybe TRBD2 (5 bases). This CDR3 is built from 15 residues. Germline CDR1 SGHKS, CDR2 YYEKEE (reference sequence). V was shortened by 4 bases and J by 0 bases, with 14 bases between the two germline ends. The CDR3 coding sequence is TGTGCCAGCAGCCTCCGGACGGGGAGCTCCTACGAGCAGTACTTC. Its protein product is CASSLRTGSSYEQYF.

CDR3 region: CASSAGQAWTGELFF. In DNA form, the CDR3 reads TGTGCCAGCAGCGCGGGACAGGCGTGGACCGGGGAGCTGTTTTTT. This rearrangement joins TRBV9 to TRBJ2-2; 8 bases align to TRBD1. The V gene's germline CDR1 is SGDLS and CDR2 YYNGEE. The CDR3 sequence is 15 residues long. Losses at the gene ends were 3 bases for V and 5 bases for J; bases not matched to a gene: 6.

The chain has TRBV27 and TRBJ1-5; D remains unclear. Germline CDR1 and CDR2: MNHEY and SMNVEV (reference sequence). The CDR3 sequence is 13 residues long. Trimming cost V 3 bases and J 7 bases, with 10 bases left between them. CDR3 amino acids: CASSFQVSQPQHF. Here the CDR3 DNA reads TGTGCCAGCAGTTTCCAGGTTTCACAGCCCCAGCATTTT.

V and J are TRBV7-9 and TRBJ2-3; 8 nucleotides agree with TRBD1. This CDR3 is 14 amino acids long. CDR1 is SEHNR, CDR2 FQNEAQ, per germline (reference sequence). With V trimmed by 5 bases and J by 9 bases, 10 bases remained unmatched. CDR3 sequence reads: CASSTGTGAETQYF. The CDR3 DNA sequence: TGTGCCAGCAGCACCGGGACAGGAGCCGAAACGCAGTATTTT.

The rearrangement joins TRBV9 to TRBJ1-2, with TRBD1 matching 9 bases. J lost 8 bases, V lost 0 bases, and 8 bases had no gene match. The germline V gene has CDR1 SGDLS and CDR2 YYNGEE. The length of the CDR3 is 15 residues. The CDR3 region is CASSVAGTGMTGYTF. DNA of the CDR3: TGTGCCAGCAGCGTAGCTGGGACAGGGATGACGGGCTACACCTTC. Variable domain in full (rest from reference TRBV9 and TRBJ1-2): DSGVTQTPKHLITATGQRVTLRCSPRSGDLSVYWYQQSLDQGLQFLIQYYNGEERAKGNILERFSAQQFPDLHSELNLSSLELGDSALYFCASSVAGTGMTGYTFGSGTRLTVV.

The CDR3 DNA reads TGTGCCAGCAGCTTATTCTCTAGCGGGGGGCCAGGAGAGACCCAGTACTTC. Amino acids: CASSLFSSGGPGETQYF. The J gene is TRBJ2-5, the V gene TRBV7-2, with 11 bases lining up with TRBD2. Germline V gene lookup returns CDR1 SGHTA and CDR2 FQGNSA. This CDR3 spans 17 amino acids. The J segment lost 4 bases and the V segment lost 2 bases, leaving 9 bases of the junction unmatched.

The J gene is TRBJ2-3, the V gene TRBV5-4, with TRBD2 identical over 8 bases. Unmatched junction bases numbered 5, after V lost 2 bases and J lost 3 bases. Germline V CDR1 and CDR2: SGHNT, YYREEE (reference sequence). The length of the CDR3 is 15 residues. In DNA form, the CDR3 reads TGTGCCAGCAGCTTTTCAGCGGGGGCGACAGATACGCAGTATTTT. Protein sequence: CASSFSAGATDTQYF.

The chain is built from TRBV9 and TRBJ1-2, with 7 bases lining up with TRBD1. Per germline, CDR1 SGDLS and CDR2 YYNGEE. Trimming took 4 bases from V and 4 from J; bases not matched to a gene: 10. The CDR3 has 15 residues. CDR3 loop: CASSPSGGGIYGYTF. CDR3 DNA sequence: TGTGCCAGCAGCCCCAGTGGAGGGGGCATCTATGGCTACACCTTC.

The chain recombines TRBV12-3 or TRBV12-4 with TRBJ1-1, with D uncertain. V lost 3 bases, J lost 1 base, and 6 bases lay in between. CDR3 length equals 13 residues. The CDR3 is CASSFPGNTEAFF. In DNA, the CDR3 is TGTGCCAGCAGTTTCCCGGGGAACACTGAAGCTTTCTTT.

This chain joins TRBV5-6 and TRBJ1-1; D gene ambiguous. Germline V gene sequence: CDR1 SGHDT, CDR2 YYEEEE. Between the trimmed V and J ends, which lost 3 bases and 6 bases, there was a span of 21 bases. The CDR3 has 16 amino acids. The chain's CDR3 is CASSSDGEDLGPEAFF. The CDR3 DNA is TGTGCCAGCAGCTCAGACGGGGAGGACTTGGGCCCTGAAGCTTTCTTT.

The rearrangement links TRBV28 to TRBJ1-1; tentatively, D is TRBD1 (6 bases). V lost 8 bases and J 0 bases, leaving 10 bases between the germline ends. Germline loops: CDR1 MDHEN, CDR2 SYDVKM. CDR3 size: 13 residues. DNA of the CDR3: TGTGCCAGCCTCGGACAGATGAACACTGAAGCTTTCTTT. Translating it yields CASLGQMNTEAFF.

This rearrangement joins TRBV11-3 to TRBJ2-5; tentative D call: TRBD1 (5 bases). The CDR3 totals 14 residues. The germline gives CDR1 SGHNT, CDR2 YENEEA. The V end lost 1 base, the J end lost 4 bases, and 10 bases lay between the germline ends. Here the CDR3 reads CASSLGPTGETQYF. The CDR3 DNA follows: TGTGCCAGCAGCTTAGGCCCCACAGGAGAGACCCAGTACTTC.

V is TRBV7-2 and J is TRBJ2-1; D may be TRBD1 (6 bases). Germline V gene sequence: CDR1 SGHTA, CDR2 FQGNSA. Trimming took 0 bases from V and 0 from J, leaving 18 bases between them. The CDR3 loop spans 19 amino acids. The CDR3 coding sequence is TGTGCCAGCAGCTTAGCCCTACAGGGCCTCTTCTACTCCTACAATGAGCAGTTCTTC. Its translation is CASSLALQGLFYSYNEQFF. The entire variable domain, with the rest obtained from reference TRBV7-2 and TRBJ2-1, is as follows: GAGVSQSPSNKVTEKGKDVELRCDPISGHTALYWYRQSLGQGLEFLIYFQGNSAPDKSGLPSDRFSAERTGGSVSTLTIQRTQQEDSAVYLCASSLALQGLFYSYNEQFFGPGTRLTVL.

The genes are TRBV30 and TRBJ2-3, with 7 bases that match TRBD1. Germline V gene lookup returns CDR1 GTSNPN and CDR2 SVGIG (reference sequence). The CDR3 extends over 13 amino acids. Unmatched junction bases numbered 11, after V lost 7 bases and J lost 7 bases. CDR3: CASRQGAVYTQYF. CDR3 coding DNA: TGTGCCTCCCGACAGGGTGCGGTGTATACGCAGTATTTT. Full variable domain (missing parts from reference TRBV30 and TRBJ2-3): SQTIHQWPATLVQPVGSPLSLECTVEGTSNPNLYWYRQAAGRGLQLLFYSVGIGQISSEVPQNLSASRPQDRQFILSSKKLLLSDSGFYLCASRQGAVYTQYFGPGTRLTVL.

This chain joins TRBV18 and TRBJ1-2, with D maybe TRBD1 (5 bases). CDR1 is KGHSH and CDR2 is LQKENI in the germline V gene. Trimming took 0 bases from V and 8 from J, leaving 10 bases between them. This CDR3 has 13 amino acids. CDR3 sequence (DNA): TGTGCCAGCTCACCACCAGGGGATGAAGGCTACACCTTC. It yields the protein CASSPPGDEGYTF.

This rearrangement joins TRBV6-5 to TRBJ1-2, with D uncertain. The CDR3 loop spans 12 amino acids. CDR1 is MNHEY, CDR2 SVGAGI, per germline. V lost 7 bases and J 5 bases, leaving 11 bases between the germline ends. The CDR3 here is CASNRVEYGYTF. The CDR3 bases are TGTGCCAGCAACAGAGTCGAATATGGCTACACCTTC.

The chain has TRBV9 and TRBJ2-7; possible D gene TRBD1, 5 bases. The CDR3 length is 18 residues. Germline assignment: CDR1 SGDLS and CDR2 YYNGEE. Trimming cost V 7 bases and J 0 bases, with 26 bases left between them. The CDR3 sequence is CASRSFPEPGPSSYEQYF. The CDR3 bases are TGTGCCAGCCGGAGCTTCCCGGAACCAGGGCCAAGCTCCTACGAGCAGTACTTC.

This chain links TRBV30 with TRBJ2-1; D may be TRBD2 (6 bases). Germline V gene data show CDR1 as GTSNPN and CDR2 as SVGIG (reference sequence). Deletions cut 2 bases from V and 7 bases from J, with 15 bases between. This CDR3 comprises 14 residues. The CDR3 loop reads CAWSIGGGRNEQFF. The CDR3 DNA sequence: TGTGCCTGGAGTATCGGGGGAGGAAGAAATGAGCAGTTCTTC.

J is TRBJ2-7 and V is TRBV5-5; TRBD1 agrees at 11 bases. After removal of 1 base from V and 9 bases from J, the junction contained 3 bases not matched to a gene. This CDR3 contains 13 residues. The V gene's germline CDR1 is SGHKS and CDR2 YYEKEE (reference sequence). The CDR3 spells CASSLKGQGGQYF. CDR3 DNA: TGTGCCAGCAGCTTGAAGGGACAGGGGGGGCAGTACTTC. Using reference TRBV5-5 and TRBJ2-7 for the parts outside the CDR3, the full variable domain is DAGVTQSPTHLIKTRGQQVTLRCSPISGHKSVSWYQQVLGQGPQFIFQYYEKEERGRGNFPDRFSARQFPNYSSELNVNALLLGDSALYLCASSLKGQGGQYFGPGTRLTVT.

The DNA of the CDR3 is TGTGCCAGCAGCTTAGATCGCGGGTCTGAAGCTTTCTTT. Translation gives CASSLDRGSEAFF. This rearrangement joins TRBV11-2 to TRBJ1-1; D remains ambiguous. The CDR3 length is 13 residues. V lost 0 bases to trimming and J lost 6 bases, with 8 bases between them. CDR1 SGHAT and CDR2 FQNNGV come from the germline V gene. The whole variable domain, remainder taken from reference TRBV11-2 and TRBJ1-1, is EAGVAQSPRYKIIEKRQSVAFWCNPISGHATLYWYQQILGQGPKLLIQFQNNGVVDDSQLPKDRFSAERLKGVDSTLKIQPAKLEDSAVYLCASSLDRGSEAFFGQGTRLTVV.

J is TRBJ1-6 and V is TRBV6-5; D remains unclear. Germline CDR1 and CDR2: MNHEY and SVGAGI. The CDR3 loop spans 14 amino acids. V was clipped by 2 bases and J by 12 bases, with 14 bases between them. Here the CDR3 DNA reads TGTGCCAGCAGTTACGGGCGGGGAAGCGGACCCCTCCACTTT. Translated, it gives CASSYGRGSGPLHF.

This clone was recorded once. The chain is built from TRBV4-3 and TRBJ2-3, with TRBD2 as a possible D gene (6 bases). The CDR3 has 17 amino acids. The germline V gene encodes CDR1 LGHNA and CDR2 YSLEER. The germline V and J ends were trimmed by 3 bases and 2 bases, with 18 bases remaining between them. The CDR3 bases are TGCGCCAGCAGCCACGACCGGACTACTACATTCACAGATACGCAGTATTTT. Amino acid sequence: CASSHDRTTTFTDTQYF.